This T cell receptor (beta chain) stems from a study of CD8+CD57+ T cells in acquired aplastic anemia. On the study more broadly: Quantities of DNA derived from sorted CD4+ and CD8+ cells averaged around 3 ug. The study obtained roughly 10 million reads on average for CD4+ cells from healthy donors.

The V and J ends lost 6 bases and 7 bases respectively, with 11 bases between them. From germline, CDR1 is SGHRS and CDR2 YFSETQ. This CDR3 has 12 residues. CDR3 and TCR beta VDJ profiling relied on a genomic DNA template. One entry per CDR3 protein, called by TCRdb with MiXCR from the reads. The repertoire includes some 120,000 distinct CDR3 sequences, over 45% of them detected once, and about 2.5% sits in the top ten. The sample holds many counts of this clonotype. The antigen remains unidentified. Study findings and constraints: Patients and controls shared over 25 CD8+ CDR3 sequences, highly expressed in patients. CD8+ Simpson's diversity did not differ significantly between patients and controls.

The clonotype comes from a human donor in good health, serving as a control. This chain connects TRBV5-1 to TRBJ2-1; D is possibly TRBD2 (6 bases). The source material was sorted CD4+, CD8+, or CD8+CD57+ T cells (not recorded which) from PBMCs. CDR3 in DNA: TGCGCCAGCAACAAGGGACTTAATGAGCAGTTCTTC. This encodes CASNKGLNEQFF.